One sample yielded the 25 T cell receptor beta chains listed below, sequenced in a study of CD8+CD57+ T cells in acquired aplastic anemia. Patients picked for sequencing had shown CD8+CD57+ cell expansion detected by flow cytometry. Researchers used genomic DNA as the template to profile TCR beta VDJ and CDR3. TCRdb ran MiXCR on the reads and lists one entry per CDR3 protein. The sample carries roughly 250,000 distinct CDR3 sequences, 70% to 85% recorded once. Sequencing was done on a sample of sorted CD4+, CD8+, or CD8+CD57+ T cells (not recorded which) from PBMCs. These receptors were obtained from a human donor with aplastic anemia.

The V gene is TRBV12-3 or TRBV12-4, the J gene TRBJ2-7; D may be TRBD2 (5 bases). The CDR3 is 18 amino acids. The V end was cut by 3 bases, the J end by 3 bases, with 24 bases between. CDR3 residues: CASSFRGQETQYFYEQYV. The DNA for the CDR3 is TGTGCCAGCAGTTTCCGAGGGCAAGAGACCCAGTACTTCTACGAGCAGTACGTC.

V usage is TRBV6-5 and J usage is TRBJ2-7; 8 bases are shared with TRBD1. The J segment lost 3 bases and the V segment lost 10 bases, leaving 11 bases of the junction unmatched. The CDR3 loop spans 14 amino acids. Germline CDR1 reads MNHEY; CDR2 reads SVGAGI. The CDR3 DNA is TGTGCCACCGGATACTCGGGGACAGGCTACGAGCAGTACTTC. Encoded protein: CATGYSGTGYEQYF.

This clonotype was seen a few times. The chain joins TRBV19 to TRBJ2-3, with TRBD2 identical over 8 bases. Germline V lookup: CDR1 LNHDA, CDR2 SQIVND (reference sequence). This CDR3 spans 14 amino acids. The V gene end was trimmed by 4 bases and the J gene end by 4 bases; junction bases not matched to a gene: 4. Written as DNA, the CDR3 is TGTGCCAGTAGTAGCGGGGGGTGGTCAGATACGCAGTATTTT. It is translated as CASSSGGWSDTQYF.

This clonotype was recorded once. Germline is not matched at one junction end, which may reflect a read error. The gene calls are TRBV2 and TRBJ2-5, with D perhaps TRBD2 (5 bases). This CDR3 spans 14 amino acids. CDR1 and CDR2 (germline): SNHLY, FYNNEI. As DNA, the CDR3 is TGTGCCAGCAGCGAAGGGAGCGAGCATAAGCAGCATTATTTC. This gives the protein CASSEGSEHKQHYF.

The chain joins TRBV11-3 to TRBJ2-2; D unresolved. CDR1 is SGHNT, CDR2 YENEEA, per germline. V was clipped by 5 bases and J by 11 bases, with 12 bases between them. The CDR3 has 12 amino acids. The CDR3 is CASSIGTRELFF. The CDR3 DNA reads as TGTGCCAGCAGCATCGGTACGAGAGAGCTGTTTTTT.

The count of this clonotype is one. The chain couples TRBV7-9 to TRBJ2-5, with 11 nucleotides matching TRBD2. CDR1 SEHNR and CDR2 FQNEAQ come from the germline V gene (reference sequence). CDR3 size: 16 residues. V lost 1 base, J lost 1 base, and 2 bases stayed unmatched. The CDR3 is CASSLGLAGSQETQYF. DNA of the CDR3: TGTGCCAGCAGCTTAGGACTAGCGGGGAGCCAAGAGACCCAGTACTTC.

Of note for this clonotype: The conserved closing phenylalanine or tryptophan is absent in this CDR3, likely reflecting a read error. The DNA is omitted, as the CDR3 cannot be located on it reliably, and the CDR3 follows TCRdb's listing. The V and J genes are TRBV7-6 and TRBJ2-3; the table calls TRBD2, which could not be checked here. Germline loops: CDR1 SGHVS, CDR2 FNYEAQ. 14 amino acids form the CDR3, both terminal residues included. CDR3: CASTLARGPSRAYV.

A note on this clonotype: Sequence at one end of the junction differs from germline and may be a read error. The CDR3 nucleotides are TGTGCCAGCGGCGTAAGGGCAGTGACGCAGTATTTT. It specifies CASGVRAVTQYF. The chain uses TRBV9 and TRBJ2-3; D is ambiguous. CDR3 size: 12 residues. Germline assignment: CDR1 SGDLS and CDR2 YYNGEE.

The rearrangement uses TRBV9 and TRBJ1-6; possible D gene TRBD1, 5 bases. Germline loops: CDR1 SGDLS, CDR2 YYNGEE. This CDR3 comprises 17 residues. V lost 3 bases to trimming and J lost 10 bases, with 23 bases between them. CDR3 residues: CASSEAGQGTEQSPLHF. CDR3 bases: TGTGCCAGCAGCGAAGCAGGACAAGGTACTGAGCAGTCACCCCTCCACTTT.

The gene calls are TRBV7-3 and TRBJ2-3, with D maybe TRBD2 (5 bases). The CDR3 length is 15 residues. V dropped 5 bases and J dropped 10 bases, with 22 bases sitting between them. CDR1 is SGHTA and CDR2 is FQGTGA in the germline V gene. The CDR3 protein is CASSHEGDTNNAQYF. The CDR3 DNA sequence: TGTGCCAGCAGCCATGAGGGAGATACCAACAATGCGCAGTATTTT.

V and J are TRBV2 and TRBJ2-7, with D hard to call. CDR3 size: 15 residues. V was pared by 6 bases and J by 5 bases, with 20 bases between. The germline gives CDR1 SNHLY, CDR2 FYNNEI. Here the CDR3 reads CASSVLEPLLNEQYV. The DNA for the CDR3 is TGTGCCAGCAGCGTGCTAGAGCCCCTACTCAACGAGCAGTACGTC.

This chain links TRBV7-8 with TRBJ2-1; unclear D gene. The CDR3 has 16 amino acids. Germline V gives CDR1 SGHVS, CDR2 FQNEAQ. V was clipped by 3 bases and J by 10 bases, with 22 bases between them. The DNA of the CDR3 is TGTGCCAGCAGCTTTGCAGGAAGCCCCGAGAGGCAGGAGCAGTTCTTC. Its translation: CASSFAGSPERQEQFF.

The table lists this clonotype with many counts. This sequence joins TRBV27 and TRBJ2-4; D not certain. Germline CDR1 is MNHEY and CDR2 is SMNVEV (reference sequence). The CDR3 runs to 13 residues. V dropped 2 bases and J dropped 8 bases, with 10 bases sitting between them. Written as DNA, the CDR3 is TGTGCCAGCAGTTTAGCAGGTTGGGACATTCAGTACTTC. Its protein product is CASSLAGWDIQYF.

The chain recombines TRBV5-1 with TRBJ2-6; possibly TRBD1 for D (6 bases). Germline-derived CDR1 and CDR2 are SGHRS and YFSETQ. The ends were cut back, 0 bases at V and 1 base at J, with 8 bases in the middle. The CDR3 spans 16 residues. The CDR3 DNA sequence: TGCGCCAGCAGCTTGGGGACAGTTTCTGGGGCCAACGTCCTGACTTTC. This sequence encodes CASSLGTVSGANVLTF.

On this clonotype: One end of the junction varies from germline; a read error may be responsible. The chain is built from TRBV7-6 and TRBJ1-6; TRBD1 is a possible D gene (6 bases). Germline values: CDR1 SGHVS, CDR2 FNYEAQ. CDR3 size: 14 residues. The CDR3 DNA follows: TGTGCCAGCAGTTCAGGCAGGGGCAATTCACCCCACCACTTC. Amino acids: CASSSGRGNSPHHF.

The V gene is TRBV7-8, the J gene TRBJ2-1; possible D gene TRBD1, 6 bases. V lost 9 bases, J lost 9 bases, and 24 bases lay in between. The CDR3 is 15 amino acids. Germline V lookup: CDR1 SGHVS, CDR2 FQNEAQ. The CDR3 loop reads CASSLGGVLYTEQFF. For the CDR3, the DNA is TGTGCCAGTAGTTTAGGGGGAGTTTTGTATACTGAGCAGTTCTTC.

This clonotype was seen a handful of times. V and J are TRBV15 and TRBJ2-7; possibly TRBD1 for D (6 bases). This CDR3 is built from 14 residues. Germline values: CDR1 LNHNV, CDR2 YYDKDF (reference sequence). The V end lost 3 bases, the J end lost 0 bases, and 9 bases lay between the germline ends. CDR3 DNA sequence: TGTGCCACCAGCAGCTGGGACAACTCCTACGAGCAGTACTTC. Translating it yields CATSSWDNSYEQYF.

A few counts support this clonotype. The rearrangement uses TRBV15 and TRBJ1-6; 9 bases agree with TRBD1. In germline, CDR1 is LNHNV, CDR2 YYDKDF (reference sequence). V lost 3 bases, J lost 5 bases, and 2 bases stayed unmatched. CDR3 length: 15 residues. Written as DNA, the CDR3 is TGTGCCACCAGCAGGGACAGGGGCAATAATTCACCCCTCCACTTT. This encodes CATSRDRGNNSPLHF.

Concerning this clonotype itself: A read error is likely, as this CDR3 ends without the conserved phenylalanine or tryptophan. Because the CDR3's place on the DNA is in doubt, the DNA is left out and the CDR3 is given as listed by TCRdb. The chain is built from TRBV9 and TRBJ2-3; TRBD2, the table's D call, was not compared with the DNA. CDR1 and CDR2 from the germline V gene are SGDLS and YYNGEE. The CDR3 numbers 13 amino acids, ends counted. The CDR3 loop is CASGDGTSGIETL.

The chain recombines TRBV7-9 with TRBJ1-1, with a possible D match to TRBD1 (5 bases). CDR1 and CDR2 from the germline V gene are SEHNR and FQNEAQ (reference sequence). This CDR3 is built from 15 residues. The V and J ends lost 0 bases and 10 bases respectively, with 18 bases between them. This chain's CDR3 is CASSLALAGNTTAFF. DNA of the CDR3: TGTGCCAGCAGCTTAGCTCTGGCAGGGAACACTACAGCTTTCTTT.

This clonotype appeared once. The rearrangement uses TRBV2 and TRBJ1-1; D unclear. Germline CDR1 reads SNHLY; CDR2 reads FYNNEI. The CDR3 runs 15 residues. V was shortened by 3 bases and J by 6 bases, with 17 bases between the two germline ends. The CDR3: CASSDIPGIPAEAFF. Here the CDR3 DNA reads TGTGCCAGCAGTGACATCCCGGGGATCCCAGCTGAAGCTTTCTTT.

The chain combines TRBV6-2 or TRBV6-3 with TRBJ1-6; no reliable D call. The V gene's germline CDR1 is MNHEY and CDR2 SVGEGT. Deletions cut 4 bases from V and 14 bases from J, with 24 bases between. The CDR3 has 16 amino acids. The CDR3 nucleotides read TGTGCCAGCAGTTCAGCCTTGACCGTTCTTCCTTCCGCCCTCCACTTT. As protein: CASSSALTVLPSALHF.

The CDR3 DNA sequence: TGTGCCAGCAGTGATGGGGGGGGCGGCGATCAGTTCTCCCTCCACTTT. Its protein product is CASSDGGGGDQFSLHF. This chain joins TRBV2 and TRBJ1-6, with D maybe TRBD1 (6 bases). CDR1 and CDR2 (germline): SNHLY, FYNNEI. This CDR3 region has 16 residues. Trimming stripped 3 bases from V and 14 bases from J, with 23 bases between. The full variable domain, its missing parts supplied by reference TRBV2 and TRBJ1-6, is EPEVTQTPSHQVTQMGQEVILRCVPISNHLYFYWYRQILGQKVEFLVSFYNNEISEKSEIFDDQFSVERPDGSNFTLKIRSTKLEDSAMYFCASSDGGGGDQFSLHFGNGTRLTVT.

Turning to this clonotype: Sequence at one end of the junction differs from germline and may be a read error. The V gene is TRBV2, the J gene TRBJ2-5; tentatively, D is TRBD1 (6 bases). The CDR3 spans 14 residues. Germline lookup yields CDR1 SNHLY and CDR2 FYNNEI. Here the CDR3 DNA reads TGTGCCACCAGCAGGGGCTCGAGCCATGAGAACCAGTACTTC. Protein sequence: CATSRGSSHENQYF.

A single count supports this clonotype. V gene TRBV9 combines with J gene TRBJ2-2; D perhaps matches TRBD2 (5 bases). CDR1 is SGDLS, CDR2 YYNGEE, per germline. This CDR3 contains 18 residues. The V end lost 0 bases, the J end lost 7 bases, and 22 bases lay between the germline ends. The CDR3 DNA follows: TGTGCCAGCAGCGTAGATCGGGGAAATAGCGAGCAGTACGGGGAGCTGTTTTTT. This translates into CASSVDRGNSEQYGELFF.